This TCR beta chain was documented in a study of blood T cells in healthy people across ages (dated by TCRdb to about 2015). In the study overall: Template switching captured roughly one uniquely barcoded TCR beta cDNA molecule per two T cells in model experiments. The study measured age-related changes in TCR beta repertoire diversity using deep sequencing normalized with unique cDNA molecular identifiers. Four age groups were formed from the donors: young (average 16 years), middle-aged (more than 35), aged (around 62) and long-lived (more than 75). To avoid experimental bias, donors of different ages were randomly spread across the sequencing lanes. For two donors (one aged 18 to 30 and one aged 80 or older), the study analyzed two additional independent replicas of 1 million unique cDNA reads from the same blood draw.

The roughly 39 donors, aged 6 to 90 years, were systemically healthy Caucasian individuals from Russia. Ten milliliters of peripheral blood were drawn from each donor into EDTA-treated Vacutainer tubes. Ficoll-Paque density-gradient centrifugation was used to isolate PBMCs, with at least 7 million per sample. Trizol reagent was used to extract total RNA from the PBMCs, yielding at least 5 micrograms per sample. The percentages of naive CD45RAhigh/CD27high T cells were determined by flow cytometry on a PBMC aliquot from every donor. The library relied on 5' RACE. The sequencer was an Illumina HiSeq 2500. A second PCR of roughly 7 to 12 cycles was run with a J-beta primer mix and a sample-barcoded 5' primer. Each TCR beta cDNA molecule received a unique molecular identifier from a template-switch 5' adaptor carrying 12 random nucleotides. At least 3 million CDR3-containing paired-end reads were obtained from each sample. All of the RNA was converted into first-strand cDNA using the Mint cDNA synthesis kit, with a TRBC-specific oligonucleotide serving as the primer. All cDNA was treated with uracil-DNA glycosylase and then went through a first 18-cycle PCR with the universal primers M1SS and BC2_uni_R. The paper's processing steps were these. For normalization, 1 million high-quality reads, each with a distinct molecular identifier, were randomly selected from each sample. Instead of being binned into consensus sequences, reads with shared molecular identifiers were discarded. MiTCR, with a Q25 quality threshold and the strictest error-elimination algorithm, was used for CDR3 identification, clonotype clustering and error correction. A nonparametric unseen species model with Euler transformation was used to estimate lower-bound total TCR beta diversity. TCRdb trimmed public reads at Q25 via fastp, called clones via MiXCR and kept in-frame beta chains. Identical CDR3 protein sequences are pooled into one entry, listed with their most common genes and DNA. For this entry, the V and J calls and clone size follow TCRdb and not the study's own pipeline. The sample profile shows around 870,000 distinct CDR3 sequences; about 30% of them were found once. In total, the top ten clones hold roughly 17% of the sample.

On this clonotype: Which antigen it targets is not known. The sample holds no much larger clone one base away, and base qualities are not on file.

V is pared back by 4 bases and J by 3 bases, with 10 bases lying between the germline termini. CDR1 DFQATT and CDR2 SNEGSKA were looked up in the germline V gene (reference sequence). The CDR3 runs 13 residues from the cysteine to the phenylalanine. Only the CDR3 portion is preserved as DNA: 39 bases, with reading frame beginning at the first base. Study-level results and caveats: Observed TCR beta diversity correlated strongly with the percentage of naive T cells measured by flow cytometry. Conclusive comparison of naive and antigen-experienced compartments was prevented by the profiling of bulk unsorted PBMCs. Observed TCR beta diversity per million T cells fell roughly linearly with age, and a significant reduction was already apparent by age around 39. Compared with the aged group, more naive CD4+ T cells, fewer expanded clones and increased TCR diversity were shown by the long-lived group, suggesting age selection. Estimates of total diversity from one million sequenced T cells were regarded as lower bounds and underestimates. Donor CMV infection status was unknown, potentially confounding age-related changes in expanded clonotypes.

The rearrangement combines TRBV20-1 with TRBJ2-1; the D segment cannot be called with confidence. The sample consisted of blood. The receptor comes from a woman older than 75 in good health. The nucleotide sequence is given as TGCAGTGCTAATCAGGACGTCTACAATGAGCAGTTCTTC. This yields the protein CSANQDVYNEQFF.